Sequencing of this TCR beta chain was carried out in a study of T cell responses to AZD1222 COVID-19 vaccine (dated by TCRdb to about 2021). Background for the entire study: TCR sequencing covered 230 or so trial participants: about 210 given two doses of AZD1222 and around 26 given two doses of MenACWY control vaccine. Trial participants were enrolled by age into 18-55, 56-69 and 70-plus year subgroups, with about 150, 28 and 57 TCR-sequenced participants respectively. What the research found in general, with its limitations: Because no samples from the day 14 peak response were available, repertoires could be characterized only after the peak T cell response. Epitopes outside the regions mutated in the B.1.351 and B.1.1.7 variants were reportedly recognized by nearly half of the unique spike-specific TCRs. Only five to seven AZD1222 recipients were SARS-CoV-2 seropositive at baseline, limiting conclusions about previously exposed vaccinees. Vaccine-associated CD4 TCRs spanned the whole spike protein, with dominant responses in regions 160-218 and 743-854. After two AZD1222 doses, spike-specific TCR breadth and depth were significantly higher than at day 0 and than in MenACWY recipients. Participants were mostly white British and included more females than males, and it was suggested by the authors that clonal diversity may have been underestimated. In the small 56-69-year group, the increase in depth fell short of significance, most likely because of low power.

V drops 6 bases and J drops 10 bases, leaving 19 bases in between. From the germline V gene, CDR1 is MNHEY and CDR2 is SVGAGI. The CDR3 measures 15 amino acids from cysteine to phenylalanine. Just CDR3 DNA is preserved here, 45 bases in frame from base 1. The time point label for this specimen denotes: about 28 days (+/-7) after the second vaccine dose. Because spike-specific TCR depth and breadth did not differ between the two schedules, AZD1222 recipients who got a second dose at roughly 4 weeks were pooled with those who got a second dose at roughly 12 weeks. Samples from vaccinated people were obtained from the UK trials COV001 and COV002, which included a single-blind randomized controlled phase 2/3 trial of AZD1222 (ChAdOx1 nCoV-19) in healthy adults. Trial participant PBMC samples were collected at day 0 and day 28 after the second dose for TCRbeta chain sequencing. The CDR3 regions of human TCRbeta chains were analyzed by immunosequencing. Turning to the authors' computational methods: TCRs in the repertoires were compared against a reference library of SARS-CoV-2-specific TCRs that had been generated with the MIRA antigen-specificity platform. Breadth was defined as the fraction of unique TCRs that were SARS-CoV-2-associated. Depth was defined as the fraction of total T cells that were SARS-CoV-2-associated. Using the MIRA data, each spike-specific TCR was assigned both to the spike region to which the TCR was reactive and to a CD4 or CD8 class. Log10-transformed breadth and depth values were compared by one-way ANOVA with Sidak's multiple comparisons tests. TCRdb holds this immuneACCESS table with in-frame rearrangements only. Some clones are missing; in checked studies, unresolved V genes explain under half, and the rest has no known cause. From that table come the V and J calls and clone size; the DNA was used to work out D and trimming. Across this sample there are about 81,000 clones, with about 89% seen only once. The top ten constitute about 9.9% of the sample.

This clone appeared a few times. Its antigen remains undetermined. No per-base quality is available; no much larger clone lies one base away. Material: peripheral blood, obtained 28 days after the second AZD1222 dose. The TCR sequence derives from an adult who received the AZD1222 COVID-19 vaccine. This chain is built from TRBV6-5 and TRBJ1-6; the D region possibly corresponds to TRBD1 (6 bases align). CDR3 sequence: CASRKTGYIDSPLHF. Here is the DNA: TGTGCCAGCAGGAAGACAGGCTACATAGACTCACCCCTCCACTTT.